This is a list of T cell receptor beta chains from one sample in a study of CD8+CD57+ T cells in acquired aplastic anemia. A single record per CDR3 protein comes from TCRdb applying MiXCR to the reads. Among under 200,000 distinct CDR3 sequences listed, approximately 40% were seen once. Sequencing used sorted CD4+, CD8+, or CD8+CD57+ T cells (not recorded which) from PBMCs. These receptors were collected from a human donor in good health. CDR3s include the opening cysteine and the closing phenylalanine or tryptophan. The order of the fields is CDR3 DNA, CDR3 protein, D gene, V gene, clone size, J gene. The D gene is left open where the match is weak. Not all rows give a size; the values are once, few, many and, for expanded clones, a class.

TGTGCCAGTACAAACAGAGCCGGGGCACTTGGCTACACCTTC | CASTNRAGALGYTF | . | TRBV2 | . | TRBJ1-2
TGTGCCAGCAAGCGGGACAGGGATAATTCACCCCTCCACTTT | CASKRDRDNSPLHF | TRBD1 | TRBV2 | . | TRBJ1-6
TGTGCCAGCAGTGGGCAAGGACTATCAACATACGAGCAGTACTTC | CASSGQGLSTYEQYF | . | TRBV2 | . | TRBJ2-7
TGCGCCAGCAGTCTATCCGGGACACTGAACAATCAGCCCCAGCATTTT | CASSLSGTLNNQPQHF | . | TRBV10-1 | few | TRBJ1-5
TGCAGTGCCCCACTGGTAGCGGGAGTTGAGACCCAGTACTTC | CSAPLVAGVETQYF | TRBD2 | TRBV20-1 | . | TRBJ2-5
TGTGCCAGCTCACCCCTTGGCGGGGTGGGAGAGACCCAGTACTTC | CASSPLGGVGETQYF | . | TRBV3-1 | . | TRBJ2-5
TGCAGCGTTGTCCTAGCGGGAACCTACGAGCAGTACTTC | CSVVLAGTYEQYF | TRBD2 | TRBV29-1 | . | TRBJ2-7
TGTGCCAGCAGCTTAGACGGGACAGGGGTCCAAGAGACCCAGTACTTC | CASSLDGTGVQETQYF | TRBD1 | TRBV7-8 | many | TRBJ2-5
TGTGCCAGCAGTGCAGGCGCGCGGGGGGGCAAGGATGAGCAGTTCTTC | CASSAGARGGKDEQFF | TRBD2 | TRBV7-8 | many | TRBJ2-1
TGCAGTCCAACGACAGGAATGTTGAACACTGAAGCTTTCTTT | CSPTTGMLNTEAFF | . | TRBV20-1 | many | TRBJ1-1
TGTGCCAGCAGTAATCCGGGACACTTTGGCTACACCTTC | CASSNPGHFGYTF | . | TRBV12-3/TRBV12-4 | many | TRBJ1-2
TGCAGCTGTTGGGGGCAAGAGACCCAGTACTTC | CSCWGQETQYF | . | TRBV29-1 | . | TRBJ2-5
TGTGCCAGCAGCTTGCAATACGGGACACAAACCTACGAGCAGTACTTC | CASSLQYGTQTYEQYF | . | TRBV11-2 | . | TRBJ2-7
TGTGCCAGCAGCGTAGCGGGACAATCCTACAATGAGCAGTTCTTC | CASSVAGQSYNEQFF | . | TRBV9 | . | TRBJ2-1
TGTGCCAGTAGTATGGGGGGGGGCCAGCCCCAGCATTTT | CASSMGGGQPQHF | . | TRBV19 | many | TRBJ1-5
TGTGCCAGTAGGATACAGGATCCTAACTATGGCTACACCTTC | CASRIQDPNYGYTF | . | TRBV19 | . | TRBJ1-2
TGTGCCAGCAGCTTGGAGGGGTCGGGTGGCTACACCTTC | CASSLEGSGGYTF | . | TRBV5-6 | . | TRBJ1-2
TGTGCCAGCAGCTACGGCGGGAGAGGCTCCTACAATGAGCAGTTCTTC | CASSYGGRGSYNEQFF | TRBD2 | TRBV5-4 | many | TRBJ2-1
TGTGCCAGCAGGTCACGAGGGGGCCACGAGCAGTACTTC | CASRSRGGHEQYF | TRBD1 | TRBV7-2 | . | TRBJ2-7
TGTGCCACCAGCAGAGGTCGAGCAGGAAGCTACGAGCAGTACTTC | CATSRGRAGSYEQYF | . | TRBV15 | . | TRBJ2-7
TGTGCCACCACCGTGGACAGGAACACTGAAGCTTTCTTT | CATTVDRNTEAFF | . | TRBV15 | . | TRBJ1-1
TGTGCCAGCAGCCGGACAGATCCCTATAATTCACCCCTCCACTTT | CASSRTDPYNSPLHF | . | TRBV4-2 | many | TRBJ1-6
TGTGCCACCCGAGGAAGGGAGGAGACCGGGGAGCTGTTTTTT | CATRGREETGELFF | . | TRBV24-1 | few | TRBJ2-2
TGTGCCAGCAGTGCCCTTACAGGGCCTGGAAACACCATATATTTT | CASSALTGPGNTIYF | . | TRBV25-1 | . | TRBJ1-3
TGCAGCGCTATAGGAACAGGAGCCAACTCCTACGAGCAGTACTTC | CSAIGTGANSYEQYF | . | TRBV29-1 | few | TRBJ2-7
TGTGCCAGCAGCCAAGATGGGAGCGGGGAGACTAATGAGCAGTTCTTC | CASSQDGSGETNEQFF | TRBD2 | TRBV4-2 | many | TRBJ2-1
TGTGCCAGTAGCACCACCGCAGATACGCAGTATTTT | CASSTTADTQYF | . | TRBV19 | . | TRBJ2-3
TGTGCCACCAGTGATCCAGGGACAGACTATGGCTACACCTTC | CATSDPGTDYGYTF | TRBD1 | TRBV24-1 | many | TRBJ1-2
TGTGCCAGCAGCTCGGTCCTTCAGCCCGAGCAGTTCTTC | CASSSVLQPEQFF | . | TRBV5-5 | many | TRBJ2-1
TGCAGTGCTAGATCCCAGGGTCCCATTTCACCCCTCCACTTT | CSARSQGPISPLHF | . | TRBV20-1 | . | TRBJ1-6
TGTGCCAGCAGCGATGACAGAATAGCGAACACTGAAGCTTTCTTT | CASSDDRIANTEAFF | . | TRBV2 | many | TRBJ1-1
TGTGCCAGCACCGATAGCGGGGGGGCGGGCACCGGGGAGCTGTTTTTT | CASTDSGGAGTGELFF | TRBD2 | TRBV7-6 | . | TRBJ2-2
TGTGCCAGCAGTTACAGAAGTAAGGCGAGGGACACCTACGAGCAGTACTTC | CASSYRSKARDTYEQYF | . | TRBV6-5 | . | TRBJ2-7
TGTGCCAGCAGCTTAAACAGGGTTAATCAGCCCCAGCATTTT | CASSLNRVNQPQHF | . | TRBV7-6 | . | TRBJ1-5
TGTGCCAGCAGCTTAGGCGGCGGGCCCCAAGAGACCCAGTACTTC | CASSLGGGPQETQYF | . | TRBV7-9 | . | TRBJ2-5
TGTGCCACCGGCTGGGGAGATGAGCAGTTCTTC | CATGWGDEQFF | . | TRBV24-1 | . | TRBJ2-1
TGCGCCAGCAGCAGACAGGGGTCGGACTATGGCTACACCTTC | CASSRQGSDYGYTF | TRBD1 | TRBV5-1 | . | TRBJ1-2
TGTGCCAGCAGCGTAACCGGGGGGACTTACAATGAGCAGTTCTTC | CASSVTGGTYNEQFF | TRBD2 | TRBV9 | many | TRBJ2-1
TGTGCCAGCAGCTTCGGGACTCAATCTACCCAGTACTTC | CASSFGTQSTQYF | . | TRBV11-2 | . | TRBJ2-7
TGCGCCAGCAGTACTAAAAGGAACACTGAAGCTTTCTTT | CASSTKRNTEAFF | . | TRBV10-2 | . | TRBJ1-1
TGTGCCAGCAGTGTGGAGACAGTCTACGAGCAGTACTTC | CASSVETVYEQYF | . | TRBV6-1 | many | TRBJ2-7
TGTGCCAGCAGTCAGGTCGACTATGGCTACACCTTC | CASSQVDYGYTF | . | TRBV12-3/TRBV12-4 | . | TRBJ1-2
TGTGCCAGCAGCGTACCCAGCGGGACTAGCACAGATACGCAGTATTTT | CASSVPSGTSTDTQYF | TRBD2 | TRBV9 | many | TRBJ2-3
TGCGCCAGCAGCTTGGGGACGGTGAAATCTGGAAACACCATATATTTT | CASSLGTVKSGNTIYF | . | TRBV5-1 | many | TRBJ1-3
TGCAGCGTTGGGGATGCGGCGAGTGAAGCTTTCTTT | CSVGDAASEAFF | . | TRBV29-1 | once | TRBJ1-1
TGCAGTGCTAGAGTAGCACCGAAGAACACCGGGGAGCTGTTTTTT | CSARVAPKNTGELFF | . | TRBV20-1 | many | TRBJ2-2
TGCGCCAGCAGCTTGGTGGAAGATACGCAGTATTTT | CASSLVEDTQYF | . | TRBV5-1 | many | TRBJ2-3
TGTGCCAGCAGCTCGGCAGGGAGCACTGAAGCTTTCTTT | CASSSAGSTEAFF | . | TRBV7-3 | . | TRBJ1-1
TGTGCCTGGAGAGAAACAAGAGACAGGGAAGCTTTCTTT | CAWRETRDREAFF | . | TRBV30 | few | TRBJ1-1
TGTGCCAGTAGTGGTCAGGGTTCCACTGAAGCTTTCTTT | CASSGQGSTEAFF | . | TRBV19 | few | TRBJ1-1